This entry lists 18 T cell receptor beta chains sequenced from one sample in a study of blood T cell repertoires in COVID-19. Repertoires were generated with immunoSEQ multiplex PCR, while TCRdb's copy carries only in-frame clones and drops some. The sample yields fewer than 300,000 clones, roughly 88% seen once. Input material: peripheral blood. These receptor sequences come from a young man with active or convalescent COVID-19.

In its sample, this clone was seen a few times. This chain connects TRBV3-1 (or the pseudogene TRBV3-2) to TRBJ1-2, with D possibly matching TRBD1 (6 bases). This CDR3 comprises 14 residues. V was cut by 0 bases and J by 4 bases, with 9 bases left in between. Germline V gene lookup returns CDR1 LGHDT and CDR2 YNNKEL (reference sequence). The CDR3 spells CASSQEVRGYGYTF. CDR3 DNA: TGTGCCAGCAGCCAAGAGGTCAGGGGCTATGGCTACACCTTC.

This clone has a single count. The chain carries TRBV5-1 and TRBJ1-5; D possibly corresponds to TRBD1 (5 bases). The CDR3 contains 15 residues. The germline V gene encodes CDR1 SGHRS and CDR2 YFSETQ. V lost 0 bases and J lost 4, with 11 bases in between. The CDR3: CASSLGGTANQPQHF. Written as DNA, the CDR3 is TGCGCCAGCAGCTTGGGCGGGACCGCTAATCAGCCCCAGCATTTT.

V and J are TRBV11-3 and TRBJ2-2; 8 bases map to TRBD1. The V gene end was trimmed by 5 bases and the J gene end by 4 bases; junction bases not matched to a gene: 6. The CDR3 has 15 residues. The germline V gene has CDR1 SGHNT and CDR2 YENEEA. This CDR3 reads CASSPRTGPTGELFF. The CDR3 DNA is TGTGCCAGCAGCCCCCGGACAGGGCCCACCGGGGAGCTGTTTTTT.

The V gene is TRBV12-3 or TRBV12-4, the J gene TRBJ1-2; D gene uncertain. The CDR3 is made up of 11 amino acids. Trimming pared 6 bases from V and 8 bases from J, leaving 10 bases between. CDR3 DNA sequence: TGTGCCAGCAGCACTCGGGTCGGCTACACCTTC. Its protein product is CASSTRVGYTF.

The V call is TRBV7-8, the J call TRBJ2-7; unclear D gene. With 4 bases removed from V and 0 bases from J, the gap between germline ends came to 13 bases. This CDR3 is built from 15 residues. Germline V CDR1 and CDR2: SGHVS, FQNEAQ. This CDR3 is CASSSGSLSSYEQYF. DNA of the CDR3: TGTGCCAGCAGCTCAGGCTCCTTGAGCTCCTACGAGCAGTACTTC.

This clone is a singleton in its sample. J is TRBJ1-5 and V is TRBV21-1; TRBD1 is the table's D call, not checked against the DNA. TRBV21-1 is designated a pseudogene. This CDR3 spans 21 amino acids. Here the CDR3 reads CASSYPETLRDRRRVNQPQHF. Written as DNA, the CDR3 is TGTGCCAGCAGTTACCCAGAAACCCTCCGGGACAGGAGAAGGGTAAACCAGCCCCAGCATTTT.

The V and J genes are TRBV27 and TRBJ2-1, with TRBD1 matching over 7 bases. The germline gives CDR1 MNHEY, CDR2 SMNVEV (reference sequence). CDR3 length equals 15 residues. V lost 8 bases to trimming and J lost 0 bases; unmatched junction nucleotides: 7. The CDR3 DNA reads as TGTGCCAGCGCCAACGCAGGGGGCTCCTACAATGAGCAGTTCTTC. Protein: CASANAGGSYNEQFF.

The V gene is TRBV5-1, the J gene TRBJ1-1; no firm D call. The CDR3 totals 14 residues. Germline CDR1 SGHRS, CDR2 YFSETQ. Trimming stripped 0 bases from V and 5 bases from J, with 11 bases between. DNA for the CDR3: TGCGCCAGCAGCTTGGGTGTGGCGGAAACTGAAGCTTTCTTT. The encoded protein is CASSLGVAETEAFF.

V gene TRBV6-2 or TRBV6-3 combines with J gene TRBJ1-1; D remains unclear. The germline V gene has CDR1 MNHEY and CDR2 SVGEGT. This CDR3 has 12 residues. The V and J ends lost 6 bases and 8 bases respectively, with 13 bases between them. The CDR3 protein is CASSLLYSEAFF. The CDR3 nucleotides read TGTGCCAGCAGCCTCCTTTATTCGGAAGCTTTCTTT.

The rearrangement links TRBV5-6 to TRBJ2-1, with 10 bases lining up with TRBD2. CDR3 size: 16 residues. CDR1 and CDR2 from the germline V gene are SGHDT and YYEEEE. The trim removed 0 bases at V and 2 bases at J, leaving 2 bases unmatched. CDR3 sequence reads: CASSLVSGGAYNEQFF. CDR3 DNA sequence: TGTGCCAGCAGCTTGGTGAGCGGGGGGGCCTACAATGAGCAGTTCTTC.

The chain carries TRBV5-1 and TRBJ2-7; D unclear. The CDR3 runs 16 residues. V was trimmed by 0 bases and J by 5 bases, leaving 18 bases between them. The germline gives CDR1 SGHRS, CDR2 YFSETQ. CDR3: CASSLVAGCSRDEQYF. The CDR3 bases are TGCGCCAGCAGCTTGGTTGCAGGTTGTTCCCGAGACGAGCAGTACTTC.

The genes are TRBV11-2 and TRBJ2-7; 7 bases are shared with TRBD1. The V gene's germline CDR1 is SGHAT and CDR2 FQNNGV. The CDR3 contains 16 residues. With 1 base clipped from V and 3 bases from J, the junction kept 9 bases outside the gene matches. The CDR3 DNA is TGTGCCAGCAGCTTAGCGTTATACAGGGGAATCTACGAGCAGTACTTC. Protein: CASSLALYRGIYEQYF.

This clone was counted once. The chain combines TRBV4-1 with TRBJ1-2, with D maybe TRBD1 (5 bases). The CDR3 has 14 residues. CDR1 is MGHRA, CDR2 YSYEKL, per germline. V was cut by 4 bases and J by 4 bases, with 13 bases left in between. The CDR3 region has the DNA TGCGCCAGCAGCCTAGAGGAGGGGCGCTATGGCTACACCTTC. Its protein product is CASSLEEGRYGYTF.

The chain couples TRBV4-3 to TRBJ1-2; no clear D. CDR3 length equals 13 residues. Trimming pared 1 base from V and 5 bases from J, leaving 8 bases between. Germline V gene data show CDR1 as LGHNA and CDR2 as YSLEER. This CDR3 is CASSQAGPYGYTF. In DNA, the CDR3 is TGCGCCAGCAGCCAAGCTGGGCCTTATGGCTACACCTTC.

The chain joins TRBV29-1 to TRBJ1-1; no clear D gene. CDR1 SQVTM and CDR2 ANQGSEA come from the germline V gene. CDR3 size: 14 residues. Trimming removed 0 bases at V and 4 bases at J, with 12 bases between. CDR3: CSVEDRREVTEAFF. CDR3 DNA: TGCAGCGTTGAAGATCGGCGAGAGGTCACTGAAGCTTTCTTT.

About this clone itself: Other DNA sequences of this sample code for an identical CDR3. The chain uses TRBV6-4 and TRBJ1-5; D possibly corresponds to TRBD1 (5 bases). V was clipped by 5 bases and J by 0 bases, with 5 bases between them. CDR3 length: 13 amino acids. Germline-derived CDR1 and CDR2 are MRHNA and SNTAGT. For the CDR3, the DNA is TGTGCCAGCAGTCAGGGTAGCAATCAGCCCCAGCATTTT. It is translated as CASSQGSNQPQHF.

The chain has TRBV19 and TRBJ2-7; a possible D gene is TRBD1 (5 bases). CDR1 is LNHDA and CDR2 is SQIVND in the germline V gene (reference sequence). Trimming removed 0 bases at V and 3 bases at J, with 9 bases between. The CDR3 loop spans 14 amino acids. The CDR3 DNA follows: TGTGCCAGTAGTATAGAATCAGGGAACTACGAGCAGTACTTC. Translated, it gives CASSIESGNYEQYF.

The genes are TRBV7-2 and TRBJ1-2, with a tentative D call TRBD1 (5 bases). This CDR3 has 15 residues. V was cut by 5 bases and J by 4 bases, with 17 bases left in between. CDR1 is SGHTA and CDR2 is FQGNSA in the germline V gene. In nucleotides, the CDR3 is TGTGCCAGCAGCCCCACAGGAAACTCAGGCTATGGCTACACCTTC. This codes for CASSPTGNSGYGYTF.